This T cell receptor (beta chain) originates from a study of human T cells and chemical hapten exposure. For the study at large: Patients, largely female, had alopecia areata, totalis or universalis.

Concerning this clonotype: Its antigen remains unidentified.

The time point was: patch test 2, 6 weeks after DPC sensitization. Treatment meaning: therapeutic diphenylcyclopropenone sensitization with weekly scalp DPC. Findings and limits, study-wide: There was alopecia in the donors, so their immune response may differ from that of healthy people.

TCRdb fed the RACE reads into MiXCR, producing one record per CDR3 protein. The sample lists some 88,000 distinct CDR3 sequences, around 10% occurring once. The source of this sequence is a man in his forties with alopecia areata. Some clones in this sample may be carry-over from other donors' samples. The input for sequencing was whole blood, taken in connection with sensitization to the hapten diphenylcyclopropenone (DPC).

This CDR3 is CASSLRRSNQPQHF. The CDR3 nucleotides read TGTGCCAGCAGTTTACGGAGGAGCAATCAGCCCCAGCATTTT. This chain joins TRBV12-3 or TRBV12-4 and TRBJ1-5; D remains ambiguous. The CDR3 length is 14 residues. V was pared by 2 bases and J by 1 base, with 6 bases between.